A single sample gave rise to the 22 T cell receptor beta chains below, sequenced in a study of Ad26.COV2.S vaccination and SARS-CoV-2 variants. Assay: immunoSEQ multiplex PCR; the TCRdb copy retains only in-frame clones and omits some. This table has 350,000 to 500,000 clones, 88% appearing once. The treatment: roughly 20 received Ad26.COV2.S at low or high dose, single or two shots; several received placebo; per-sample allocation not given. Vaccine and placebo recipients were sampled on day 63 after the first injection. The sequences come from peripheral blood, collected in a trial of Ad26.COV2.S vaccine versus placebo. Receptor source: a person between 18 and 59 years old who received the Ad26.COV2.S COVID-19 vaccine or a placebo.

The sample holds one count of this clone. The chain couples TRBV7-2 to TRBJ2-1; 10 bases map to TRBD2. CDR3 length equals 15 residues. Trimming took 1 base from V and 7 from J; bases not matched to a gene: 4. Per germline, CDR1 SGHTA and CDR2 FQGNSA. For the CDR3, the DNA is TGTGCCAGCAGCTTAGTCGCAGCGGGGGGGAATGAGCAGTTCTTC. Encoded protein: CASSLVAAGGNEQFF.

This sequence joins TRBV3-1 (or the pseudogene TRBV3-2) and TRBJ2-5; tentative D call: TRBD1 (5 bases). The CDR3 extends over 15 amino acids. Germline V gives CDR1 LGHDT, CDR2 YNNKEL (reference sequence). The V end was cut by 0 bases, the J end by 7 bases, with 15 bases between. The CDR3 protein is CASSQDFFQGPTQYF. As DNA, the CDR3 is TGTGCCAGCAGCCAAGATTTTTTCCAGGGCCCGACCCAGTACTTC.

The chain links TRBV24-1 to TRBJ2-2, with 7 bases matching TRBD1. Germline V gene lookup returns CDR1 KGHDR and CDR2 SFDVKD. CDR3 size: 18 residues. V lost 0 bases to trimming and J lost 0 bases; unmatched junction nucleotides: 6. CDR3 in amino acids: CATSDLSLGTANTGELFF. As DNA, the CDR3 is TGTGCCACCAGTGATTTGAGCCTCGGGACAGCGAACACCGGGGAGCTGTTTTTT.

V usage is TRBV28 and J usage is TRBJ2-3, with 9 bases identical to TRBD2. This CDR3 contains 15 residues. V gave up 3 bases and J gave up 2 bases; unmatched junction bases: 3. Germline V gene data show CDR1 as MDHEN and CDR2 as SYDVKM. This CDR3 is CASSLVAGDTDTQYF. The CDR3 DNA reads as TGTGCCAGCAGTTTGGTAGCGGGGGACACAGATACGCAGTATTTT.

The CDR3 sequence is CASSIDGGSEKLFF. CDR3 DNA sequence: TGTGCCAGCAGCATAGATGGGGGAAGTGAAAAACTGTTTTTT. The V and J genes are TRBV7-9 and TRBJ1-4, with D maybe TRBD1 (5 bases). Germline-derived CDR1 and CDR2 are SEHNR and FQNEAQ (reference sequence). V lost 5 bases to trimming and J lost 7 bases, with 14 bases between them. This CDR3 comprises 14 residues.

The chain uses TRBV9 and TRBJ2-3, with 10 bases matching TRBD2. The CDR3 is made up of 16 amino acids. After removal of 3 bases from V and 1 base from J, the junction contained 5 bases not matched to a gene. CDR1 is SGDLS, CDR2 YYNGEE, per germline. CDR3 sequence: CASSGSGGVGTDTQYF. CDR3 coding DNA: TGTGCCAGCAGCGGAAGCGGGGGGGTGGGCACAGATACGCAGTATTTT.

The rearrangement links TRBV7-8 to TRBJ1-5; maybe TRBD1 (5 bases). This CDR3 contains 14 residues. In germline, CDR1 is SGHVS, CDR2 FQNEAQ. Trimming shortened V by 1 base and J by 4 bases, and 8 bases separated the two germline ends. CDR3 DNA: TGTGCCAGCAGCTTAGGGGCAGGGAATCAGCCCCAGCATTTT. As protein: CASSLGAGNQPQHF.

The V gene is TRBV5-1, the J gene TRBJ2-1; TRBD1 agrees at 8 bases. The trim removed 5 bases at V and 4 bases at J, leaving 8 bases unmatched. CDR1 and CDR2 (germline): SGHRS, YFSETQ. This CDR3 is 15 amino acids long. The CDR3 DNA follows: TGCGCCAGCAGTGTGCAGGGGGCGCAGTACAATGAGCAGTTCTTC. This gives the protein CASSVQGAQYNEQFF. The full variable domain, with the rest looked up from reference TRBV5-1 and TRBJ2-1, is KAGVTQTPRYLIKTRGQQVTLSCSPISGHRSVSWYQQTPGQGLQFLFEYFSETQRNKGNFPGRFSGRQFSNSRSEMNVSTLELGDSALYLCASSVQGAQYNEQFFGPGTRLTVL.

Only a few counts were recorded for this clone. The V and J genes are TRBV5-1 and TRBJ1-5; possible D gene TRBD1, 5 bases. Trimming shortened V by 4 bases and J by 7 bases, and 12 bases separated the two germline ends. This CDR3 region has 13 residues. Germline V gene lookup returns CDR1 SGHRS and CDR2 YFSETQ. The CDR3 loop is CASSPTRGQPQHF. The CDR3 DNA reads as TGCGCCAGCAGCCCGACCCGGGGGCAGCCCCAGCATTTT.

V usage is TRBV4-3 and J usage is TRBJ2-7; 9 nucleotides agree with TRBD1. The CDR3 runs 17 residues. The germline gives CDR1 LGHNA, CDR2 YSLEER. V shed 3 bases and J 3 bases; nucleotides not matched to a gene: 12. CDR3 sequence (DNA): TGCGCCAGCAGCCAGGCCCGAGTGGTGGACAGGGGCTACGAGCAGTACTTC. Translating gives CASSQARVVDRGYEQYF.

This chain uses TRBV5-4 with TRBJ2-3, with a possible D match to TRBD2 (6 bases). Looked up from germline, CDR1 is SGHNT and CDR2 is YYREEE (reference sequence). V dropped 0 bases and J dropped 6 bases, with 8 bases sitting between them. The CDR3 is 13 residues long. CDR3 loop: CASSLAGGDTQYF. The CDR3 DNA reads as TGTGCCAGCAGCTTGGCTGGGGGGGATACGCAGTATTTT.

The rearrangement joins TRBV7-9 to TRBJ2-7; no clear D. The V end lost 5 bases, the J end lost 0 bases, and 8 bases lay between the germline ends. CDR1 SEHNR and CDR2 FQNEAQ come from the germline V gene (reference sequence). The CDR3 totals 13 residues. In DNA form, the CDR3 reads TGTGCCAGCAGCAGGGCAAGCTCCTACGAGCAGTACTTC. It is translated as CASSRASSYEQYF.

The rearrangement links TRBV6-5 to TRBJ1-3; D not resolved. This CDR3 has 16 residues. V shed 0 bases and J shed 2 bases, with 11 bases lying between them. Per the germline V gene, CDR1 is MNHEY and CDR2 is SVGAGI. This CDR3 reads CASSYSFDLAGNTIYF. CDR3 coding DNA: TGTGCCAGCAGTTACTCTTTTGATTTGGCTGGAAACACCATATATTTT.

The chain has TRBV6-4 and TRBJ2-1, with D uncertain. The CDR3 spans 16 residues. The V and J ends lost 2 bases and 0 bases respectively, with 11 bases between them. The V gene's germline CDR1 is MRHNA and CDR2 SNTAGT. The CDR3, as DNA: TGTGCCAGCAGTGACGATGAGGTGAGCTCCTACAATGAGCAGTTCTTC. The encoded protein is CASSDDEVSSYNEQFF.

The gene calls are TRBV7-3 and TRBJ2-2; D not resolved. The CDR3 has 14 amino acids. Trimming stripped 3 bases from V and 1 base from J, with 6 bases between. Germline V CDR1 and CDR2: SGHTA, FQGTGA. CDR3 in DNA: TGTGCCAGCAGCTTCCGGCTGAACACCGGGGAGCTGTTTTTT. It encodes CASSFRLNTGELFF.

The CDR3 nucleotides read TGTGCCAGCAGTCCGGACAGAACCGTTCACTATGGCTACACCTTC. Protein: CASSPDRTVHYGYTF. The V and J genes are TRBV6-5 and TRBJ1-2; D possibly corresponds to TRBD1 (6 bases). In germline, CDR1 is MNHEY, CDR2 SVGAGI. V lost 5 bases and J lost 3, with 16 bases in between. This CDR3 has 15 amino acids.

This clone has only a few counts. CDR3 coding DNA: TGCAGCGCCGGGACAGGGCTGAATGAAAAACTGTTTTTT. This gives the protein CSAGTGLNEKLFF. This sequence joins TRBV29-1 and TRBJ1-4; the match to TRBD1 covers 9 bases. V lost 7 bases to trimming and J lost 5 bases; unmatched junction nucleotides: 5. The CDR3 consists of 13 residues. Germline CDR1 and CDR2: SQVTM and ANQGSEA.

The gene calls are TRBV2 and TRBJ1-1, with a weak D call TRBD1 (6 bases). Trimming shortened V by 7 bases and J by 1 base, and 13 bases separated the two germline ends. Germline V gene lookup returns CDR1 SNHLY and CDR2 FYNNEI. This CDR3 is built from 14 residues. CDR3 bases: TGTGCCAGCACTCCCAGGGACACGAACACTGAAGCTTTCTTT. It translates to CASTPRDTNTEAFF.

This chain links TRBV6-1 with TRBJ2-5; D not resolved. Germline CDR1 is MNHNS and CDR2 is SASEGT. Trimming removed 2 bases at V and 5 bases at J, with 9 bases between. The CDR3 runs 13 residues. The CDR3 reads CASSEPPLETQYF. The CDR3, as DNA: TGTGCCAGCAGTGAACCCCCTTTGGAGACCCAGTACTTC.

V usage is TRBV6-5 and J usage is TRBJ2-1; TRBD1 matches 9 bases. Trimming took 8 bases from V and 4 from J; bases not matched to a gene: 0. Germline loops: CDR1 MNHEY, CDR2 SVGAGI. CDR3 size: 12 residues. CDR3 DNA sequence: TGTGCCAGCGGACAGGGGTACAATGAGCAGTTCTTC. Translated, it gives CASGQGYNEQFF.

J is TRBJ2-7 and V is TRBV28, with 7 bases identical to TRBD2. V shed 5 bases and J 3 bases; nucleotides not matched to a gene: 7. The CDR3 extends over 14 amino acids. Germline V gene sequence: CDR1 MDHEN, CDR2 SYDVKM. The CDR3 region has the DNA TGTGCCAGCAGTAGTCCAGGACTAGGCTACGAGCAGTACTTC. This translates into CASSSPGLGYEQYF. Full variable domain (outside the CDR3, taken from reference TRBV28 and TRBJ2-7): DVKVTQSSRYLVKRTGEKVFLECVQDMDHENMFWYRQDPGLGLRLIYFSYDVKMKEKGDIPEGYSVSREKKERFSLILESASTNQTSMYLCASSSPGLGYEQYFGPGTRLTVT.

The V and J genes are TRBV4-3 and TRBJ2-7; TRBD2 matches at 8 bases. The junction had 8 bases not matched to a gene; V was cut back by 3 bases and J by 4 bases. From germline, CDR1 is LGHNA and CDR2 YSLEER. The CDR3 totals 15 residues. The CDR3 nucleotides are TGCGCCAGCAGCCAGAACCCCCGGGGGGGGTACGAGCAGTACTTC. It encodes CASSQNPRGGYEQYF.